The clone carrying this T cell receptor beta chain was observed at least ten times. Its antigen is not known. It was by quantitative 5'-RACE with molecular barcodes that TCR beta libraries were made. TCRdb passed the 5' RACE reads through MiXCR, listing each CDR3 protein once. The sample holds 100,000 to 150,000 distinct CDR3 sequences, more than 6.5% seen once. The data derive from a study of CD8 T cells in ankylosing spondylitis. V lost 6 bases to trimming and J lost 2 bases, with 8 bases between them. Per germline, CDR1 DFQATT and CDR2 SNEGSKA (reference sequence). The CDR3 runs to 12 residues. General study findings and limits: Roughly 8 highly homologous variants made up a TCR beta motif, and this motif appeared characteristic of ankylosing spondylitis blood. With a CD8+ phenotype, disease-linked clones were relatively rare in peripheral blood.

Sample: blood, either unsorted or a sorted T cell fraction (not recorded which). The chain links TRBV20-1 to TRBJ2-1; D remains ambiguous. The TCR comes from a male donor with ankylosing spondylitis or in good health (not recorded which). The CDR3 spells CSAPLAYNEQFF. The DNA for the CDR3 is TGCAGTGCGCCCCTGGCCTACAATGAGCAGTTCTTC.